The TCR beta chain described here comes from a study of blood T cells in healthy people across ages. There are 14 residues in the CDR3. Germline V gene sequence: CDR1 SQVTM, CDR2 ANQGSEA. Unmatched junction bases numbered 10, after V lost 7 bases and J lost 6 bases. Through a sample-barcoded 5' primer and a J-beta primer mix, a second PCR was run for roughly 6 to 12 cycles. TCRdb reprocessed the 5' RACE reads with MiXCR, giving one entry per CDR3 protein. Here the sample spans about a million distinct CDR3 sequences, roughly half being singletons. The receptor was derived from a woman aged 60-75 years in good health. J is TRBJ2-3 and V is TRBV29-1; 10 positions agree with TRBD1. The sequenced sample was blood. The CDR3, as DNA: TGCAGCGCCCTAAGGGACAGGGGTCCCGATACGCAGTATTTT. It codes for CSALRDRGPDTQYF.